One sample yielded the 5 T cell receptor beta chains listed below, sequenced in a study of shared clonotypes between healthy human individuals. Naive-designated CD8 cells lacked CD45RO, were positively enriched for CCR7, and omitted terminally differentiated effector memory CD45RA+ cells. Method: immunoSEQ multiplex PCR; TCRdb's copy keeps in-frame clones and lacks some. The profile covers about 2.2 million clones, with about 92% appearing a single time and 1.5% to 2% taken by the ten largest. Material: naive CD8+ T cells from PBMCs. The receptors come from a man aged 18-30 years in good health. Some clones in this sample may be carry-over from other donors' samples.

The chain couples TRBV29-1 to TRBJ2-1; 7 nucleotides match TRBD1. The junction had 5 bases not matched to a gene; V was cut back by 6 bases and J by 6 bases. This CDR3 has 12 amino acids. The V gene's germline CDR1 is SQVTM and CDR2 ANQGSEA. The CDR3 region has the DNA TGCAGCGTCCGGGACAGTTCCAATGAGCAGTTCTTC. Protein sequence: CSVRDSSNEQFF.

CDR3 protein: CASSYRMPGAEAFF. In DNA, the CDR3 is TGTGCCAGCAGTTACCGCATGCCCGGGGCTGAAGCTTTCTTT. The chain joins TRBV6-5 to TRBJ1-1; D is ambiguous. Trimming took 2 bases from V and 6 from J, leaving 13 bases between them. The CDR3 spans 14 residues. Germline V CDR1 and CDR2: MNHEY, SVGAGI.

The CDR3 here is CASSVDRTGETEAFF. The CDR3 nucleotides are TGTGCCAGCAGCGTAGATAGGACAGGGGAAACTGAAGCTTTCTTT. This chain joins TRBV9 and TRBJ1-1; 9 nucleotides match TRBD1. The CDR3 loop spans 15 amino acids. Losses at the gene ends were 0 bases for V and 5 bases for J; bases not matched to a gene: 5. Germline V gene lookup returns CDR1 SGDLS and CDR2 YYNGEE.

This clone was detected only a few times. The V and J genes are TRBV7-9 and TRBJ1-2; D call uncertain. CDR3 length: 11 amino acids. The V gene lost 7 bases and the J gene lost 0 bases, with 3 bases spanning the gap. Germline CDR1 is SEHNR and CDR2 is FQNEAQ (reference sequence). CDR3 protein: CASTSNYGYTF. CDR3 in DNA: TGTGCCAGCACCTCTAACTATGGCTACACCTTC.

The chain combines TRBV5-1 with TRBJ1-3; 7 bases fit TRBD1. Looked up from germline, CDR1 is SGHRS and CDR2 is YFSETQ. The CDR3 runs 15 residues. Unmatched junction bases numbered 2, after V lost 2 bases and J lost 0 bases. Here the CDR3 reads CASSFDRVSGNTIYF. CDR3 nucleotides: TGCGCCAGCAGCTTTGACAGGGTCTCTGGAAACACCATATATTTT. Combining the CDR3 with reference TRBV5-1 and TRBJ1-3 gives the whole variable domain KAGVTQTPRYLIKTRGQQVTLSCSPISGHRSVSWYQQTPGQGLQFLFEYFSETQRNKGNFPGRFSGRQFSNSRSEMNVSTLELGDSALYLCASSFDRVSGNTIYFGEGSWLTVV.